A selection of T cell receptor beta chains follows, all from one sample in a study of T-cell memory formation after mild COVID-19. Each CDR3 protein gets one entry after TCRdb re-called the 5' RACE reads with MiXCR. The sample consists of 300,000 to 350,000 distinct CDR3 sequences, approximately 19% of them appearing once. Sequenced input: PBMCs or a T cell subset sorted from them (not recorded which). Receptors were obtained from a young man who had mild COVID-19 (a few samples of this study predate the infection). Cell type and time point are not known. Both conserved end residues are part of each CDR3. Each record gives: D gene, J gene, V gene, clone size, CDR3 protein, CDR3 DNA. D genes are given only for firm matches. Some rows mark clone size as missing; the rest say once, few, many or name a class of expanded clone.

>TRBD1|TRBJ2-1|TRBV14|few
CASSQARDSYNEQFF
TGTGCCAGCAGCCAAGCCCGGGACAGCTACAATGAGCAGTTCTTC
>TRBD1|TRBJ2-4|TRBV7-9|few
CASSLFAAGDSPDIQYF
TGTGCCAGCAGCTTATTCGCGGCCGGGGACAGTCCTGACATTCAGTACTTC
>.|TRBJ1-1|TRBV4-1|.
CASSQAAGNTEAFF
TGCGCCAGCAGCCAAGCGGCGGGAAACACTGAAGCTTTCTTT
>TRBD2|TRBJ2-1|TRBV4-3|.
CASSQDGRGGRDEQFF
TGCGCCAGCAGCCAAGACGGACGGGGGGGCAGGGATGAGCAGTTCTTC
>.|TRBJ2-5|TRBV24-1|.
CATSDRIVGETQYF
TGTGCCACCAGTGACAGGATCGTTGGGGAGACCCAGTACTTC
>TRBD1|TRBJ1-2|TRBV3-1|.
CASSRRQGLYGYTF
TGTGCCAGCAGCCGAAGACAGGGGCTCTATGGCTACACCTTC
>.|TRBJ1-2|TRBV6-5|.
CASKPTGTYGYTF
TGTGCCAGCAAACCGACGGGGACCTATGGCTACACCTTC
>TRBD1|TRBJ2-7|TRBV29-1|many
CSVAPGQGASNEQYF
TGCAGCGTTGCACCCGGACAGGGGGCAAGCAACGAGCAGTACTTC
>.|TRBJ1-6|TRBV2|.
CASSDRGVGSPLHF
TGTGCCAGCAGTGACCGGGGGGTCGGTTCACCCCTCCACTTT
>.|TRBJ2-1|TRBV7-8|few
CASSPPTDEQFF
TGTGCCAGCAGCCCCCCGACCGATGAGCAGTTCTTC
>.|TRBJ1-1|TRBV5-1|.
CASSERTEGTEAFF
TGCGCCAGCAGCGAACGGACGGAGGGCACTGAAGCTTTCTTT
>TRBD2|TRBJ2-1|TRBV5-1|.
CASSLGLAGGRYNEQFF
TGCGCCAGCAGCTTGGGGCTAGCGGGGGGGCGTTACAATGAGCAGTTCTTC
>.|TRBJ1-1|TRBV7-9|few
CASSLGHEAFF
TGTGCCAGCAGCTTAGGTCATGAAGCTTTCTTT
>.|TRBJ2-3|TRBV11-3|.
CASRYRIDTQYF
TGTGCCAGCAGGTACAGGATTGATACGCAGTATTTT
>.|TRBJ1-2|TRBV29-1|.
CSVGDVGPNYGYTF
TGCAGCGTTGGGGACGTGGGACCTAACTATGGCTACACCTTC
>TRBD1|TRBJ1-2|TRBV24-1|few
CATSDNAQTGNYGYTF
TGTGCCACCAGTGACAACGCCCAGACAGGGAACTATGGCTACACCTTC
>.|TRBJ2-1|TRBV15|.
CATSFSLTENNEQFF
TGTGCCACCAGCTTCTCACTTACAGAGAACAATGAGCAGTTCTTC
>.|TRBJ2-7|TRBV6-2/TRBV6-3|medium-sized
CASIGGEYEQYF
TGTGCCAGCATCGGGGGCGAATACGAGCAGTACTTC
>.|TRBJ2-5|TRBV10-3|.
CAISVGETQYF
TGTGCCATCAGTGTCGGAGAGACCCAGTACTTC
>.|TRBJ2-5|TRBV7-2|few
CASSSPGGPRETQYF
TGTGCCAGCAGCTCCCCGGGTGGGCCCCGGGAGACCCAGTACTTC
>.|TRBJ1-1|TRBV5-1|.
CASSLGTAGLEEAFF
TGCGCCAGCAGCTTGGGGACAGCGGGTCTTGAAGAAGCTTTCTTT
>TRBD2|TRBJ2-2|TRBV7-3|few
CASSFGTSNTGELFF
TGTGCCAGCAGCTTTGGGACTAGTAACACCGGGGAGCTGTTTTTT
>TRBD2|TRBJ2-1|TRBV5-1|few
CASSLVRGRAGNEQFF
TGCGCCAGCAGCTTGGTCCGGGGGAGGGCAGGCAATGAGCAGTTCTTC
>TRBD1|TRBJ2-5|TRBV7-6|few
CASSLVPTGSLGETQYF
TGTGCCAGCAGCTTAGTCCCGACAGGGTCATTGGGAGAGACCCAGTACTTC
>TRBD1|TRBJ1-3|TRBV7-9|few
CASSPTGALSGNTIYF
TGTGCCAGCAGCCCGACAGGGGCCCTCTCTGGAAACACCATATATTTT
>TRBD2|TRBJ2-3|TRBV9|.
CASSGSGGTDTQYF
TGTGCCAGCAGCGGTAGCGGGGGCACAGATACGCAGTATTTT
>.|TRBJ2-3|TRBV5-5|few
CASSSRPGPDTQYF
TGTGCCAGCAGCTCCCGGCCGGGTCCAGATACGCAGTATTTT
>.|TRBJ2-5|TRBV7-3|.
CASSPIDGETQYF
TGTGCCAGCAGTCCTATAGATGGAGAGACCCAGTACTTC
>.|TRBJ2-3|TRBV6-2/TRBV6-3|.
CASSGRGLDTQYF
TGTGCCAGCAGTGGGCGCGGGTTGGATACGCAGTATTTT
>TRBD2|TRBJ2-1|TRBV7-3|many
CASSSLAGGPAEQFF
TGTGCCAGCAGCTCTTTAGCGGGGGGGCCCGCTGAGCAGTTCTTC
>.|TRBJ1-1|TRBV30|.
CAWSLSATEAFF
TGTGCCTGGAGTTTGTCGGCCACTGAAGCTTTCTTT
>.|TRBJ2-3|TRBV7-2|.
CASSSAGPGADTQYF
TGTGCCAGCAGCAGTGCAGGTCCCGGGGCAGATACGCAGTATTTT
>.|TRBJ1-2|TRBV28|.
CASRGISHGYTF
TGTGCCAGCCGAGGGATAAGTCATGGCTACACCTTC
>.|TRBJ1-5|TRBV2|few
CASSEARGRQPQHF
TGTGCCAGCAGTGAGGCCAGGGGCCGCCAGCCCCAGCATTTT
>.|TRBJ1-1|TRBV7-9|few
CASSLTGRGEAFF
TGTGCCAGCAGCTTAACGGGGCGCGGTGAAGCTTTCTTT
>TRBD1|TRBJ2-3|TRBV7-9|.
CASSRRKTGTGTTDTQYF
TGTGCCAGCAGCCGGAGGAAAACCGGGACAGGGACTACAGATACGCAGTATTTT
>.|TRBJ2-3|TRBV29-1|few
CSVGVSTDTQYF
TGCAGCGTTGGGGTGAGCACAGATACGCAGTATTTT
>.|TRBJ2-4|TRBV6-2/TRBV6-3|.
CASSHDKAIQYF
TGTGCCAGCAGCCATGACAAAGCCATTCAGTACTTC
>TRBD1|TRBJ1-2|TRBV6-5|few
CASSYRVTGGSYGYTF
TGTGCCAGCAGTTACAGGGTGACAGGGGGCTCCTATGGCTACACCTTC
>.|TRBJ2-7|TRBV5-6|few
CASSWRVGEYEQYF
TGTGCCAGCAGCTGGAGGGTCGGAGAGTACGAGCAGTACTTC
>TRBD1|TRBJ2-2|TRBV7-2|.
CASSSTDRVAGELFF
TGTGCCAGCAGCTCCACTGACAGGGTGGCCGGGGAGCTGTTTTTT
>.|TRBJ2-7|TRBV10-3|few
CATLTGYEQYF
TGTGCCACCCTCACAGGGTACGAGCAGTACTTC
>.|TRBJ2-7|TRBV4-2|.
CASSQQPVSTGSYEQYF
TGTGCCAGCAGCCAACAGCCAGTCTCAACGGGCTCCTACGAGCAGTACTTC
>.|TRBJ2-2|TRBV7-2|few
CASSAGLYTGELFF
TGTGCCAGCAGCGCCGGACTATACACCGGGGAGCTGTTTTTT
>.|TRBJ2-1|TRBV6-4|.
CASSDRRGNEQFF
TGTGCCAGCAGCGACAGGCGGGGAAATGAGCAGTTCTTC
>TRBD1|TRBJ2-1|TRBV5-8|once
CASSLFLRDRVYNEQFF
TGTGCCAGCAGCCTTTTCCTCCGGGACAGGGTCTACAATGAGCAGTTCTTC
>.|TRBJ1-5|TRBV15|.
CATSRDSGAYQPQHF
TGTGCCACCAGCAGAGATTCGGGGGCATATCAGCCCCAGCATTTT
>.|TRBJ1-3|TRBV4-3|few
CASSRGQGAGNTIYF
TGCGCCAGCAGCCGCGGCCAGGGCGCTGGAAACACCATATATTTT